The rows below give T cell receptor beta chains drawn from one sample of a study of tumor-infiltrating lymphocytes in primary liver carcinoma. In TCRdb, the multiplex PCR reads were re-called with MiXCR into one record per CDR3 protein. The sample shows approximately 46,000 distinct CDR3 sequences, around 75% of them seen only once. Source material: tumor-adjacent normal liver tissue. These receptors were taken from a woman in her 30s with primary liver carcinoma and hepatitis B virus infection. CDR3s include the opening cysteine and the closing phenylalanine or tryptophan. The order of the fields is clone size, J gene, D gene, V gene, CDR3 DNA, CDR3 protein. D genes are given only for firm matches. Size values are once, few and many counts, or a class for expanded clones, and some rows have none.

>many|TRBJ2-7|NA|TRBV4-1
TGCGCCAGCAGCCAAGATTGGGGGAACGAGCAGTACTTC
CASSQDWGNEQYF
>few|TRBJ1-1|NA|TRBV6-2/TRBV6-3
TGCGCCAGCAGCCCGACACCGGCCCTAACGACTTTCTTT
CASSPTPALTTFF
>NA|TRBJ2-5|NA|TRBV29-1
TGCAGCGTTGAAGCCACCCGGTTAGGGGTTCAAGAGACCCAGTATTTC
CSVEATRLGVQETQYF
>NA|TRBJ2-2|TRBD2|TRBV11-3
TGTGCCAGCAGCTTACGCTGGACTAGCGGGAGGGCCGGAAACGGCGGGGAGCTGTTTTTT
CASSLRWTSGRAGNGGELFF
>NA|TRBJ2-2|NA|TRBV19
TGTGCCAGCGAGCCGGGGAACGGGGAGCTGTTTTTT
CASEPGNGELFF
>medium-sized|TRBJ2-6|NA|TRBV12-3/TRBV12-4
TGTGCCAGCGGAGCAAGCTCTGGGGCCAACGTCCTGACTTTC
CASGASSGANVLTF
>NA|TRBJ1-2|TRBD1|TRBV6-5
TGCGCCAGCAGTCATAACGGACAGGGCAGCGGCTACACCTTT
CASSHNGQGSGYTF
>NA|TRBJ2-2|TRBD2|TRBV30
TGTGCCTGGAGGCCGACGTTTAACGGGAGGTACACCTGGGAGCTGTTTTTT
CAWRPTFNGRYTWELFF
>NA|TRBJ2-1|NA|TRBV4-3
TGTTCCAGCAGCCAAGATGCGGGAAGCTCCTACAATAAGCAGTTCTTC
CSSSQDAGSSYNKQFF
>NA|TRBJ1-4|TRBD1|TRBV10-3
TGTGCCATCAGTGGACAGGGAACTAATGAAAAACTGTTTTTT
CAISGQGTNEKLFF
>many|TRBJ2-1|TRBD1|TRBV30
TGTGCCTGGAGTTCCGGGACAGGGAATGAGCAGTTCTTC
CAWSSGTGNEQFF
>once|TRBJ2-5|NA|TRBV4-3
TGTGTCAGCAGTCAAGGGGGACTTGGCGGAGAGACCAAGTACTTC
CVSSQGGLGGETKYF
>NA|TRBJ1-2|NA|TRBV7-9
TGTGCCAGCAATGCGGGTTCGTGTAACCATGGCTACACCTTC
CASNAGSCNHGYTF
>medium-sized|TRBJ2-7|NA|TRBV11-2
TGTGCCAGCAGCTTTCCGGCGGGGTACGAGCAGTACTTC
CASSFPAGYEQYF
>few|TRBJ2-1|NA|TRBV4-3
TGCGCCAGCAGCCAAGACTGGGGGTTCAATGAGCAGTTCTTT
CASSQDWGFNEQFF
>NA|TRBJ1-1|TRBD1|TRBV6-5
TGTGCCAGCAGTTACTCGAGGGGACAGTGTTCCGCTGAAGCTCTCTTT
CASSYSRGQCSAEALF
>NA|TRBJ1-2|TRBD1|TRBV11-2
TGTGTCAGCGCTCAGGGGGAGAGTGGAGGCTACACCTTC
CVSAQGESGGYTF
>few|TRBJ2-7|NA|TRBV27
TGTGCCAGCAGTTCGACGCTCATGACAGCCTACGAGCAGTACTTC
CASSSTLMTAYEQYF
>NA|TRBJ2-7|NA|TRBV11-1
TGTGCCAGCAGCTTAGCAACGGTCTCCTACGAGCAGTGCTTC
CASSLATVSYEQCF
>NA|TRBJ2-7|NA|TRBV11-1
TGTGCCAGCAGTTTAGCGACGGTCTCCTACGAGCGGTACTTC
CASSLATVSYERYF
>NA|TRBJ2-7|TRBD1|TRBV6-2/TRBV6-3
TGTGCCAGCAGTTACTCGGTCCTGGGACAGGATGGGAAAGAGCAGTACTTC
CASSYSVLGQDGKEQYF
>NA|TRBJ2-5|NA|TRBV28
TGTGCCAGCAGTCGAGGAGTCTGGCAAGAGACCCAGTACTTC
CASSRGVWQETQYF
>NA|TRBJ2-5|NA|TRBV11-3
TGTGCCAGCAGCCTCTGGGGGGCTAGCATAGTGCAAGAGACCCAGTACTTC
CASSLWGASIVQETQYF
>NA|TRBJ2-1|NA|TRBV12-5
TGTGCTAGTAGTTTGCCAGGTTACAAGGAGCGGTTCTTC
CASSLPGYKERFF
>NA|TRBJ2-1|NA|TRBV12-3/TRBV12-4
TGTGCTACCAGGGGTAGTGGAACCCACAATGAGCAGTTCTTC
CATRGSGTHNEQFF
>NA|TRBJ2-7|TRBD2|TRBV11-2
TGTACTAGCGGCCGGGACACCTTCTCCTACGAGCAGTACTTC
CTSGRDTFSYEQYF
>many|TRBJ2-1|TRBD1|TRBV5-8
TGTGCCAGCAGCTTGGACAGGGGCAATGAGCAGTTCTTC
CASSLDRGNEQFF
>many|TRBJ2-1|TRBD2|TRBV29-1
TGCAGCGTTGACGGGACTAGCGGGAGCCATGAGCAGTTCTTC
CSVDGTSGSHEQFF
>once|TRBJ1-2|TRBD1|TRBV12-3/TRBV12-4
TGTGCCAGTAGCCTCGCCGGGACAGGGACTCATGGCTACACCTTC
CASSLAGTGTHGYTF
>NA|TRBJ2-1|TRBD2|TRBV29-1
TGCAGCGGGTTTAGGTCTTACCTAGCGGGAGGAGGGAATGAGCAGTTCTTC
CSGFRSYLAGGGNEQFF
>NA|TRBJ2-7|NA|TRBV14
TGTGCCAGCAGCCCGCGCAGGGGTTGGGGAATCTACGAGCGGTACTTC
CASSPRRGWGIYERYF
>once|TRBJ1-4|NA|TRBV4-3
TGCGCCAGCAACCAATCCGTGTCCGTCGAAAACCTGTTTTTT
CASNQSVSVENLFF
>NA|TRBJ2-5|TRBD2|TRBV4-2
TGTGCCAGCAGCCATGGCGAGCTAGCGGGAGTGGAGACCCAGTACTTC
CASSHGELAGVETQYF
>NA|TRBJ2-1|NA|TRBV4-3
TGCGCCAGCATCCAGGATGCGGGAAGCTCCTACGATGAGCAGTTCTTC
CASIQDAGSSYDEQFF
>NA|TRBJ2-1|NA|TRBV29-1
TGCAGCTCGACGGGATCGTTAAATGAACAGTTCTTC
CSSTGSLNEQFF
>NA|TRBJ1-4|TRBD1|TRBV12-3/TRBV12-4
TGTGCCAGAAGTTTGGGGGACAGGGTTTTCTATCCCAATGAAAAACTGCTTTTT
CARSLGDRVFYPNEKLLF